Shown below are 27 T cell receptor beta chains from a single sample sequenced in a study of T cell responses to AZD1222 COVID-19 vaccine. TCRdb's table, derived via immunoSEQ multiplex PCR, lists solely in-frame clones and lacks some. Of about 110,000 clones in the sample, around 80% were seen once. This specimen consisted of peripheral blood, obtained on day 0 of AZD1222 vaccination. The source is an adult in good health.

The chain uses TRBV7-9 and TRBJ1-2; the match to TRBD1 covers 12 bases. The CDR3 spans 15 residues. V shed 5 bases and J 6 bases; nucleotides not matched to a gene: 7. Germline loops: CDR1 SEHNR, CDR2 FQNEAQ (reference sequence). The CDR3 loop reads CASSPRDRGLDGYTF. CDR3 coding DNA: TGTGCCAGCAGCCCGAGGGACAGGGGGCTCGATGGCTACACCTTC.

V and J are TRBV28 and TRBJ1-2; no clear D gene. The V and J ends lost 8 bases and 0 bases respectively, with 13 bases between them. Germline values: CDR1 MDHEN, CDR2 SYDVKM. The CDR3 has 14 residues. DNA for the CDR3: TGTGCCAGCTCAACAGCCGAAGCTAACTATGGCTACACCTTC. Its translation: CASSTAEANYGYTF.

In this sample, this clone turned up once. The chain uses TRBV30 and TRBJ1-6, with 7 bases that match TRBD1. This CDR3 spans 17 amino acids. Trimming took 1 base from V and 0 from J; bases not matched to a gene: 6. Germline V gives CDR1 GTSNPN, CDR2 SVGIG (reference sequence). Written as DNA, the CDR3 is TGTGCCTGGAGTGGAGGACAGGTCAGCTCCTATAATTCACCCCTCCACTTT. Protein sequence: CAWSGGQVSSYNSPLHF.

This chain connects TRBV4-1 to TRBJ1-2; D is ambiguous. There are 13 residues in the CDR3. V lost 0 bases, J lost 8 bases, and 10 bases lay in between. Germline V gene lookup returns CDR1 MGHRA and CDR2 YSYEKL. CDR3 nucleotides: TGCGCCAGCAGCCAAGATATAGGGCGGGGCTACACCTTC. Its translation is CASSQDIGRGYTF.

This rearrangement joins TRBV28 to TRBJ2-7; 8 bases map to TRBD2. Germline CDR1 MDHEN, CDR2 SYDVKM. Trimming removed 2 bases from V and 5 bases from J; junction bases left unmatched: 5. There are 14 residues in the CDR3. CDR3 DNA: TGTGCCAGCAGTTTAACAGCGGGAGTCCACGAGCAGTACTTC. It yields the protein CASSLTAGVHEQYF.

The chain joins TRBV10-3 to TRBJ1-2; a weak D match, TRBD1 (6 bases). V gave up 5 bases and J gave up 5 bases, with 12 bases separating them. The germline V gene has CDR1 ENHRY and CDR2 SYGVKD. The CDR3 extends over 13 amino acids. Written as DNA, the CDR3 is TGTGCCATCAGTATACTAAGGGGGTATGGCTACACCTTC. Protein sequence: CAISILRGYGYTF.

The count of this clone is one. The chain combines TRBV5-1 with TRBJ2-3, with D unresolved. CDR3 length: 12 amino acids. Trimming left V 3 bases short and J 2 bases short, with 4 bases between. Germline V gives CDR1 SGHRS, CDR2 YFSETQ. The CDR3 sequence: CASSSNTDTQYF. CDR3 DNA sequence: TGCGCCAGCAGCTCCAACACAGATACGCAGTATTTT.

The chain combines TRBV7-2 with TRBJ1-2; TRBD1 agrees at 7 bases. Germline assignment: CDR1 SGHTA and CDR2 FQGNSA. J lost 4 bases, V lost 8 bases, and 7 bases had no gene match. The CDR3 is 13 residues long. CDR3 sequence reads: CASATGVGYGYTF. The CDR3 DNA reads as TGTGCCAGCGCAACAGGGGTAGGCTATGGCTACACCTTC.

This rearrangement joins TRBV11-2 to TRBJ1-3; D call uncertain. V was clipped by 4 bases and J by 1 base, with 17 bases between them. The CDR3 has 17 amino acids. Germline V lookup: CDR1 SGHAT, CDR2 FQNNGV. The CDR3 DNA reads as TGTGCCAGCAGCTCGACCGAGGGCGAATTTTCTGGAAACACCATATATTTT. Amino acid sequence: CASSSTEGEFSGNTIYF.

This clone was seen only a few times. V and J are TRBV19 and TRBJ2-7, with 10 bases fitting TRBD1. The CDR3 has 15 amino acids. CDR1 and CDR2 (germline): LNHDA, SQIVND (reference sequence). V lost 1 base, J lost 3 bases, and 3 bases stayed unmatched. The CDR3 DNA sequence: TGTGCCAGTAGTATAGCCCGGGACAGGGGCTACGAGCAGTACTTC. This gives the protein CASSIARDRGYEQYF.

V usage is TRBV15 and J usage is TRBJ1-5; D might be TRBD1 (6 bases). The V and J ends lost 0 bases and 10 bases respectively, with 16 bases between them. There are 15 residues in the CDR3. Germline V gene sequence: CDR1 LNHNV, CDR2 YYDKDF (reference sequence). CDR3 protein: CATSRDDRTSGPQHF. In DNA, the CDR3 is TGTGCCACCAGCAGAGATGACAGGACGTCGGGACCCCAGCATTTT.

This clone is labeled medium-sized (0.01 to 0.1%). J is TRBJ1-1 and V is TRBV13; unclear D gene. This CDR3 spans 13 amino acids. Deletions cut 8 bases from V and 4 bases from J, with 14 bases between. Germline values: CDR1 PRHDT, CDR2 FYEKMQ (reference sequence). The CDR3 reads CASGWEGGTEAFF. As DNA, the CDR3 is TGTGCCAGCGGGTGGGAGGGTGGCACTGAAGCTTTCTTT.

The chain carries TRBV18 and TRBJ1-1, with D tentatively TRBD1 (5 bases). CDR3 size: 13 residues. The V and J ends lost 0 bases and 11 bases respectively, with 13 bases between them. Germline CDR1 is KGHSH and CDR2 is LQKENI. CDR3 nucleotide sequence: TGTGCCAGCTCACCACCGCCGGAGGGGAAGGCTTTCTTT. This sequence encodes CASSPPPEGKAFF.

The table lists this clone with a few counts. The genes are TRBV28 and TRBJ1-1; D gene uncertain. Trimming removed 6 bases at V and 3 bases at J, with 11 bases between. Looked up from germline, CDR1 is MDHEN and CDR2 is SYDVKM. The CDR3 sequence is 13 residues long. The CDR3 protein is CASRLGRYTEAFF. CDR3 DNA sequence: TGTGCCAGCAGACTAGGACGGTACACTGAAGCTTTCTTT.

This chain uses TRBV19 with TRBJ1-5; no clear D. CDR1 and CDR2 from the germline V gene are LNHDA and SQIVND (reference sequence). The ends were cut back, 7 bases at V and 2 bases at J, with 12 bases in the middle. The CDR3 length is 14 residues. The DNA of the CDR3 is TGTGCCAGTAAAGTTTTTCAGGGCAATCAGCCCCAGCATTTT. Its protein is CASKVFQGNQPQHF.

CDR3 amino acids: CASTLSRQVNEKLFF. CDR3 coding DNA: TGTGCCAGCACCCTTTCTCGGCAGGTTAATGAAAAACTGTTTTTT. The chain couples TRBV7-6 to TRBJ1-4; D gene unclear. Looked up from germline, CDR1 is SGHVS and CDR2 is FNYEAQ. Trimming took 7 bases from V and 4 from J, leaving 16 bases between them. The CDR3 runs to 15 residues.

J is TRBJ2-2 and V is TRBV6-5; 10 bases match TRBD1. The CDR3 contains 14 residues. The germline V gene has CDR1 MNHEY and CDR2 SVGAGI. V lost 8 bases, J lost 5 bases, and 5 bases stayed unmatched. The CDR3 spells CASGGQGTTGELFF. For the CDR3, the DNA is TGTGCCAGCGGGGGACAGGGGACTACCGGGGAGCTGTTTTTT.

V is TRBV5-4 and J is TRBJ2-2, with TRBD1 matching 7 bases. V was clipped by 2 bases and J by 0 bases; unmatched bases: 1. Looked up from germline, CDR1 is SGHNT and CDR2 is YYREEE (reference sequence). CDR3 length equals 15 residues. Written as DNA, the CDR3 is TGTGCCAGCAGCTTTGGGACAGCGAACACCGGGGAGCTGTTTTTT. This encodes CASSFGTANTGELFF. Together with reference TRBV5-4 and TRBJ2-2, the CDR3 gives the full variable domain: ETGVTQSPTHLIKTRGQQVTLRCSSQSGHNTVSWYQQALGQGPQFIFQYYREEENGRGNFPPRFSGLQFPNYSSELNVNALELDDSALYLCASSFGTANTGELFFGEGSRLTVL.

The chain uses TRBV28 and TRBJ1-2; D is uncertain. CDR1 MDHEN and CDR2 SYDVKM come from the germline V gene. There are 12 residues in the CDR3. Between the trimmed V and J ends, which lost 6 bases and 0 bases, there was a span of 5 bases. The CDR3 loop reads CASRSANYGYTF. CDR3 DNA sequence: TGTGCCAGCAGGTCAGCTAACTATGGCTACACCTTC.

The gene calls are TRBV28 and TRBJ1-2, with 7 bases aligning to TRBD1. The trim removed 8 bases at V and 0 bases at J, leaving 3 bases unmatched. Germline V gene data show CDR1 as MDHEN and CDR2 as SYDVKM. The CDR3 is 13 amino acids. This CDR3 is CASGDRANYGYTF. The CDR3 DNA reads as TGTGCCAGCGGGGACAGAGCTAACTATGGCTACACCTTC.

This clone was observed a single time. The V call is TRBV12-3 or TRBV12-4, the J call TRBJ2-3; 8 bases line up with TRBD2. Trimming at V came to 11 bases and at J to 3 bases, leaving 4 bases not matched to a gene. This CDR3 region has 12 residues. CDR3 in DNA: TGTGCCTGGAGCGGGGGAACAGATACGCAGTATTTT. Protein product: CAWSGGTDTQYF.

This clone was recorded once. The rearrangement uses TRBV19 and TRBJ1-5; D gene uncertain. Germline V CDR1 and CDR2: LNHDA, SQIVND (reference sequence). Trimming took off 10 bases at V and 1 base at J, with 8 bases between the two ends. This CDR3 region has 12 residues. The CDR3 nucleotides read TGTGCCACTTCTTTCAGCAATCAGCCCCAGCATTTT. The encoded protein is CATSFSNQPQHF.

V is TRBV30 and J is TRBJ1-4, with D unclear. Germline V gene sequence: CDR1 GTSNPN, CDR2 SVGIG (reference sequence). The CDR3 has 13 residues. V was shortened by 3 bases and J by 7 bases, with 12 bases between the two germline ends. The chain's CDR3 is CAWREGSREKLFF. The CDR3 nucleotides read TGTGCCTGGAGGGAAGGATCCCGTGAAAAACTGTTTTTT.

In its sample, this clone was seen many times. This chain joins TRBV6-5 and TRBJ2-3; D perhaps matches TRBD1 (5 bases). Germline values: CDR1 MNHEY, CDR2 SVGAGI. The CDR3 totals 15 residues. Trimming shortened V by 6 bases and J by 0 bases, and 13 bases separated the two germline ends. CDR3 bases: TGTGCCAGCAGACGAACAGGTACTAGCACAGATACGCAGTATTTT. It is translated as CASRRTGTSTDTQYF.

The V gene is TRBV6-5, the J gene TRBJ2-5; D may be TRBD1 (6 bases). The CDR3 length is 14 residues. Germline V gives CDR1 MNHEY, CDR2 SVGAGI. The V and J ends lost 5 bases and 4 bases respectively, with 14 bases between them. The DNA for the CDR3 is TGTGCCAGCAGTCCGACAGGTGGCGGAGAGACCCAGTACTTC. Residues: CASSPTGGGETQYF.

This chain links TRBV10-2 with TRBJ1-2, with D unresolved. The V gene lost 7 bases and the J gene lost 6 bases, with 9 bases spanning the gap. CDR1 is WSHSY and CDR2 is SAAADI in the germline V gene. This CDR3 has 11 residues. This CDR3 reads CASKPRDGYTF. The CDR3 DNA reads as TGCGCCAGCAAACCAAGGGATGGCTACACCTTC.

J is TRBJ1-1 and V is TRBV6-2 or TRBV6-3; D is unresolved. The ends were cut back, 3 bases at V and 3 bases at J, with 8 bases in the middle. The CDR3 is 13 residues long. Germline V CDR1 and CDR2: MNHEY, SVGEGT. The DNA of the CDR3 is TGTGCCAGCAGTTATCGATGGGACACTGAAGCTTTCTTT. Translating it yields CASSYRWDTEAFF.